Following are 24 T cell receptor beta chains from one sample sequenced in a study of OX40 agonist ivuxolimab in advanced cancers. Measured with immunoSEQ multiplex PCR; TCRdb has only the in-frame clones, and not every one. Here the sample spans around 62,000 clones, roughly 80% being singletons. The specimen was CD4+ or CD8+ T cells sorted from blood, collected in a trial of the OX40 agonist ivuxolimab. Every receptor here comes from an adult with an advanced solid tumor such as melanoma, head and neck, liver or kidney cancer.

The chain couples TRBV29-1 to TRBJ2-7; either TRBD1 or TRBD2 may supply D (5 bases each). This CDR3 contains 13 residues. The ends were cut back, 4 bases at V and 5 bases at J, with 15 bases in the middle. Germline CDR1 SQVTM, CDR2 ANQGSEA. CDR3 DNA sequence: TGCAGCGTTGGGCAGGGAGCAGGCAACGAGCAGTACTTC. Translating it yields CSVGQGAGNEQYF.

The CDR3 nucleotides read TGTGCCAGCAGCTTACCGGGACAGGGGGCCTACACCTTC. Its translation: CASSLPGQGAYTF. The J gene is TRBJ1-2, the V gene TRBV7-2; TRBD1 aligns across 12 bases. J gave up 10 bases and V 2 bases, and 2 bases lay outside the gene matches. This CDR3 is 13 amino acids long. Germline V gene lookup returns CDR1 SGHTA and CDR2 FQGNSA.

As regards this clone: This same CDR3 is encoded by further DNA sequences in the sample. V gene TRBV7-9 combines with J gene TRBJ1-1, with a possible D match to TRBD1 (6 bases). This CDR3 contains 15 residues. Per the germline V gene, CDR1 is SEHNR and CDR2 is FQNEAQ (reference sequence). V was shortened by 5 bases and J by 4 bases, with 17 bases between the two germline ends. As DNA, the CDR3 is TGTGCCAGCAGCGTTTACAGGGTTACTAGCACTGAAGCTTTCTTT. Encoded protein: CASSVYRVTSTEAFF. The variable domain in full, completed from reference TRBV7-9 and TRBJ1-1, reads DTGVSQNPRHKITKRGQNVTFRCDPISEHNRLYWYRQTLGQGPEFLTYFQNEAQLEKSRLLSDRFSAERPKGSFSTLEIQRTEQGDSAMYLCASSVYRVTSTEAFFGQGTRLTVV.

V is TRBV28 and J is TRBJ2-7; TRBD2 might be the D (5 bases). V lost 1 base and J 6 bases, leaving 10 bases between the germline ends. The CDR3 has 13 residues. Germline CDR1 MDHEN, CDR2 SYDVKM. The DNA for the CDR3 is TGTGCCAGCAGTTTATTTATAGAGGGCGAGCAGTACTTC. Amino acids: CASSLFIEGEQYF.

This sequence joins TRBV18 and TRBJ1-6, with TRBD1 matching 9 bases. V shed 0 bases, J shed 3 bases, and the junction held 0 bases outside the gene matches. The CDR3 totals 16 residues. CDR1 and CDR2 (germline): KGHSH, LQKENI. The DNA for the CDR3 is TGTGCCAGCTCACCACCGACAGGGGGCTATAATTCACCCCTCCACTTT. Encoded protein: CASSPPTGGYNSPLHF. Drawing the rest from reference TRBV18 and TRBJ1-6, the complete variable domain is NAGVMQNPRHLVRRRGQEARLRCSPMKGHSHVYWYRQLPEEGLKFMVYLQKENIIDESGMPKERFSAEFPKEGPSILRIQQVVRGDSAAYFCASSPPTGGYNSPLHFGNGTRLTVT.

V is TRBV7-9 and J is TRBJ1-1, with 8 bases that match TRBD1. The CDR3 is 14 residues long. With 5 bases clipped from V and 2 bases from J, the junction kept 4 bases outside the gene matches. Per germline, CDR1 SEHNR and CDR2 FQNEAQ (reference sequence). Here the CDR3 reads CASSDRGSNTEAFF. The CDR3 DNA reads TGTGCCAGCAGCGACAGGGGCTCCAACACTGAAGCTTTCTTT.

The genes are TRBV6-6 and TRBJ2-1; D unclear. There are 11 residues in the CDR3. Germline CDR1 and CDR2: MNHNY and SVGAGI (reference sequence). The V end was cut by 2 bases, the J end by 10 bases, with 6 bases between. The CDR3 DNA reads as TGTGCCAGCAGTTACGCCGGGGAGCAGTTCTTC. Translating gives CASSYAGEQFF.

The chain's CDR3 is CASTLAGSNYEQYF. DNA of the CDR3: TGTGCCAGCACTCTAGCGGGGTCCAACTACGAGCAGTACTTC. This sequence joins TRBV11-1 and TRBJ2-7, with 9 bases lining up with TRBD2. This CDR3 comprises 14 residues. Germline loops: CDR1 SGHAT, CDR2 FQDESV (reference sequence). The J segment lost 3 bases and the V segment lost 7 bases, leaving 7 bases of the junction unmatched.

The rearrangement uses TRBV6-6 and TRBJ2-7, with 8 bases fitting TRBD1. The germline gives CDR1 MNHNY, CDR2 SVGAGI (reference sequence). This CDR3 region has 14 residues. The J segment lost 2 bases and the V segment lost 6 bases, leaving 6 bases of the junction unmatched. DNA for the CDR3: TGTGCCAGCAGGGTCACAGGGGGTCCCTACGAGCAGTACTTC. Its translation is CASRVTGGPYEQYF.

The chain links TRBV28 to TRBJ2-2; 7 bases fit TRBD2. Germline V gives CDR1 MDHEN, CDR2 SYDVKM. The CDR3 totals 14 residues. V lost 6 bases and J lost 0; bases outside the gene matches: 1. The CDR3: CASRGGANTGELFF. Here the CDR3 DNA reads TGTGCCAGCAGGGGGGGGGCGAACACCGGGGAGCTGTTTTTT.

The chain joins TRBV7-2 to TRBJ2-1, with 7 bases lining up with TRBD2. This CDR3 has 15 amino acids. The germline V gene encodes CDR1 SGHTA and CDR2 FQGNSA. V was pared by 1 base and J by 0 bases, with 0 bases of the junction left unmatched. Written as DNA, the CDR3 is TGTGCCAGCAGCTTAGGGGGGGGCTCCTACAATGAGCAGTTCTTC. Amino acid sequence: CASSLGGGSYNEQFF.

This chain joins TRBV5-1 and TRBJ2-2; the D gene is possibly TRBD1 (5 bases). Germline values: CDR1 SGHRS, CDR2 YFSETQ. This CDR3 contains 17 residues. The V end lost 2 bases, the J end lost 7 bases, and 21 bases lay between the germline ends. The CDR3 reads CASSLGTSRADVGELFF. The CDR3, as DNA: TGCGCCAGCAGCTTAGGAACGAGCAGGGCAGACGTCGGGGAGCTGTTTTTT.

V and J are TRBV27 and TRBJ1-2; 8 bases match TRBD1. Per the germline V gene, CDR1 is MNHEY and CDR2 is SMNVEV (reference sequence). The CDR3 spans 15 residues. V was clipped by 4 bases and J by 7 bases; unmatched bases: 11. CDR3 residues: CASSSRTGIRSGYTF. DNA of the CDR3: TGTGCCAGCAGTTCTCGGACAGGGATTAGGTCTGGCTACACCTTC.

Here the CDR3 DNA reads TGCGCCAGCAGCCAAGAAGATATCGAGACAGACGAAGCTTTCTTT. Translated, it gives CASSQEDIETDEAFF. The genes are TRBV4-1 and TRBJ1-1, with D perhaps TRBD1 (5 bases). Germline loops: CDR1 MGHRA, CDR2 YSYEKL. The V end lost 0 bases, the J end lost 8 bases, and 16 bases lay between the germline ends. This CDR3 contains 15 residues.

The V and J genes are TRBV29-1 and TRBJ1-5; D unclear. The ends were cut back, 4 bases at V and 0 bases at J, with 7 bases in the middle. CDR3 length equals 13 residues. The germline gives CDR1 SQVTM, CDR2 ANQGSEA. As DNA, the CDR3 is TGCAGCGTTGGGGGAGGTAGCAATCAGCCCCAGCATTTT. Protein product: CSVGGGSNQPQHF.

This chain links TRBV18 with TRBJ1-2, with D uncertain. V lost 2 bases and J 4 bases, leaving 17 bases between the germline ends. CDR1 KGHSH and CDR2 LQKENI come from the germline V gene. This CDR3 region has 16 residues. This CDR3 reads CASSPNEIPTAYGYTF. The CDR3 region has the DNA TGTGCCAGCTCACCAAACGAAATTCCCACGGCCTATGGCTACACCTTC.

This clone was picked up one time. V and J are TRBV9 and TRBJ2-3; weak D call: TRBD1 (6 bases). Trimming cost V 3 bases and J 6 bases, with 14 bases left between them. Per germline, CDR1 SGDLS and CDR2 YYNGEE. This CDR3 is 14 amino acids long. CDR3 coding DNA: TGTGCCAGCAGCGCCCAATGGGGGCCGGATACGCAGTATTTT. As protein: CASSAQWGPDTQYF.

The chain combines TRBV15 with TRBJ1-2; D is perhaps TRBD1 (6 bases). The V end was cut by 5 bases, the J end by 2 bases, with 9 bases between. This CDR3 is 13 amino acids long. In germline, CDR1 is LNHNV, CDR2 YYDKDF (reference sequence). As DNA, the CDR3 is TGTGCCACCAGCCCAGGGGAAAACTATGGCTACACCTTC. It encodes CATSPGENYGYTF.

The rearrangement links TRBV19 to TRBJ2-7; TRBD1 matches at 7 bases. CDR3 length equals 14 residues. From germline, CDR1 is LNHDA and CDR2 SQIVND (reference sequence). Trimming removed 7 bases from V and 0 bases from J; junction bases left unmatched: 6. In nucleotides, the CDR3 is TGTGCCAGTATGGGACAGTCTAACTCCTACGAGCAGTACTTC. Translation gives CASMGQSNSYEQYF.

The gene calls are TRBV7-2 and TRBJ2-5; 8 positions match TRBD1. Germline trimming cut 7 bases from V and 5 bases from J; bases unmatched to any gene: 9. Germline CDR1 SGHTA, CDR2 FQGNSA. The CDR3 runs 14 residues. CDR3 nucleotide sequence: TGTGCCAGCACCGTGGGACAGGTCTGGGAGACCCAGTACTTC. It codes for CASTVGQVWETQYF. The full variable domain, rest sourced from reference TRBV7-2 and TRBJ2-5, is GAGVSQSPSNKVTEKGKDVELRCDPISGHTALYWYRQSLGQGLEFLIYFQGNSAPDKSGLPSDRFSAERTGGSVSTLTIQRTQQEDSAVYLCASTVGQVWETQYFGPGTRLLVL.

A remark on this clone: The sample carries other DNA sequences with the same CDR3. CDR3 protein: CASSLGGVQETQYF. CDR3 coding DNA: TGCGCCAGCAGCTTGGGTGGGGTCCAAGAGACCCAGTACTTC. The chain uses TRBV5-1 and TRBJ2-5, with D unresolved. The CDR3 contains 14 residues. Deletions cut 0 bases from V and 1 base from J, with 7 bases between. Germline V gives CDR1 SGHRS, CDR2 YFSETQ.

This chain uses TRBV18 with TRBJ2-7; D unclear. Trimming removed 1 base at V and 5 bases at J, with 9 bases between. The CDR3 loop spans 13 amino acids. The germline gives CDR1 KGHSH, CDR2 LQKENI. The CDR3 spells CASSPLLRDEQYF. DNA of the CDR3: TGTGCCAGCTCACCACTTCTTAGAGACGAGCAGTACTTC.

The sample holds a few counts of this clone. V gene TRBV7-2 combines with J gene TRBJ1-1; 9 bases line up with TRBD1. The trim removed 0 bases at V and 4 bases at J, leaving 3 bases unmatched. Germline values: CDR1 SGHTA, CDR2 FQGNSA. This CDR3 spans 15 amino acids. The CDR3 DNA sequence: TGTGCCAGCAGCTTAGCGCTGACAGGGGGCACTGAAGCTTTCTTT. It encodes CASSLALTGGTEAFF.

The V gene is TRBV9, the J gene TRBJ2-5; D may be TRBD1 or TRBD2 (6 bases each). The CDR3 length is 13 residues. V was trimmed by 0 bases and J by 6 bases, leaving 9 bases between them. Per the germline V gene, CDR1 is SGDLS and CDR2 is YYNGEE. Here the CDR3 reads CASSVAGGQTQYF. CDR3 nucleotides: TGTGCCAGCAGCGTAGCTGGGGGGCAGACCCAGTACTTC.